Sequencing of this TCR beta chain was carried out in a study of beta chain features in type 1 diabetes (dated by TCRdb to the late 2010s). With respect to the entire study: Mean age, gender distribution, total cell number and subset yield did not differ between patients and healthy donors. Across all samples, around 99 million sorted cells were examined, and cell number per subset correlated strongly with RNA yield. In the study, recently diagnosed type 1 diabetes patients and matched healthy donors were compared on the TCRB repertoires of their sorted circulating CD4+ T cell subsets. Whereas all 30 or so donors provided naive and central memory subsets, regulatory and stem cell-like memory subsets were isolated from just 8 patients and roughly 8 healthy donors.

Points the paper makes about the study in general: Because the HLA sub-analyses included only small numbers of individuals, any influence of HLA type on TCRB rearrangement was left unresolved. A moderate but significant shortening of TCRB CDR3 length was observed in type 1 diabetes patients in all four CD4+ subsets. Because cDNA was sequenced instead of genomic DNA, activated cells with high expression could be over-represented, although the groups did not differ in activation or CD3 levels. Fewer insertions and more nucleotide deletions at VDJ recombination sites were observed in patients with type 1 diabetes, implying thymic rearrangement abnormalities. Shorter templates might have been favored by PCR, but patient and control samples were amplified and corrected together, so both groups would have been affected equally by any skew. The naive, central memory and regulatory TCRB repertoires appeared to resemble one another more closely among patients than among healthy donors.

Concerning this clone itself: There is no known antigen for this receptor. No base qualities exist here, and no much larger clone lies one base off it.

From the cysteine through the phenylalanine, the CDR3 covers 12 amino acids. The retained sequence is limited to the CDR3, 36 bases, with the frame set at the first base. V sheds 5 bases and J sheds 7 bases, leaving 9 bases between their ends. The germline V gene sets CDR1 to SGHTA and CDR2 to FQGNSA. A single peripheral blood draw of 95 to 150 mL on average was collected from each donor into heparinised tubes. Using a panel that included CD45RO, CCR7, CD25, CD127, CD95 and CD27, naive, central memory, regulatory and stem cell-like memory CD4+ T cells were sorted on a BD FACSAria II. Purity was above 95% for every sorted population. Right away, PBMCs were isolated by Lymphoprep density gradient centrifugation and were stained directly, with no culture step. To minimize batch effects, samples were stained and sorted in pairs, one healthy donor with one patient per experiment. The entire amount of isolated RNA was reverse transcribed using the High Capacity cDNA Reverse Transcription Kit, so the sequenced TCRB transcripts were expressed ones. Naive, central memory and regulatory T cell samples underwent deep immunoSEQ sequencing, averaging about 3.57 million total reads per sample. After sorted cells were lysed in RLT buffer, RNA was extracted with DNase-treated RNeasy Micro or Mini kits, with the choice depending on cell number. Each cell subset was processed on its own to prevent cross-contamination, while patient and healthy donor samples were processed together. TCRB sequences were amplified from cDNA with the immunoSEQ multiplex PCR, producing 87-bp fragments spanning the CDR3 region. Sequencing of the amplicons was done on the Illumina HiSeq platform. In the original analysis: PCR bias was corrected computationally using synthetic template baselines, and reads within Hamming distance 2 were collapsed, with unmergeable singletons discarded. By aligning reads against IMGT, V, D and J genes, CDR3 length, and insertions or deletions at six rearrangement sites were assigned. Clonotype counts were normalized to sorted cell number within each subset before computing true diversity and Gini coefficients with the tcR R package. The overlap coefficient, calculated on TCRB nucleotide sequences, was used to measure repertoire sharing. Entries here come from immuneACCESS through TCRdb and include only in-frame sequences with V and J called. Some clones fail to appear in such tables; in the studies checked, an unresolved V gene covers under half of the shortfall, and the cause of the remainder is unknown. Clonal size and the V and J genes are those of that table, whereas D and trimming came from the DNA. Recorded for this sample are 55,000 to 80,000 clones; roughly 50% of them occurred a single time. Clones ranked in the top ten supply roughly 0.65% of the sample.

The V gene is TRBV7-2 and the J gene is TRBJ2-1, with the D segment identity uncertain. Material: central memory CD4+ T cells from blood. This receptor was identified in a man aged 25 to 45 with type 1 diabetes. The CDR3 reads as follows: CASSARYNEQFF. The nucleotides read TGTGCCAGCAGCGCGAGGTATAATGAGCAGTTCTTC.